These 5 T cell receptor beta chains were all obtained from the same sample, sequenced in a study of T cells in Graves' hyperthyroidism and ophthalmopathy. Amplified TCR beta CDR3 regions came from RNA transcripts. TCR CDR3 underwent first-round RT-PCR with the HTBI primer set. From the multiplex PCR reads, TCRdb called clonotypes with MiXCR, one entry per CDR3 protein. Of approximately 510,000 distinct CDR3 sequences in the sample, 46% are singletons; the top ten hold 44%. Material: peripheral blood or thyroid tissue (not recorded which). All receptors come from an adult woman with Graves' disease, either hyperthyroidism or ophthalmopathy (not recorded which).

The chain combines TRBV12-3 or TRBV12-4 with TRBJ1-5; 7 positions match TRBD1. This CDR3 has 14 residues. The junction had 4 bases not matched to a gene; V was cut back by 8 bases and J by 0 bases. CDR3 in DNA: TGTGCCAGCGGGGGACAGAATAGCAATCAGCCCCAGCATTTT. It yields the protein CASGGQNSNQPQHF.

In its sample, this clonotype was seen once. Germline is not matched at one junction end, which may reflect a read error. This chain uses TRBV24-1 with TRBJ2-2, with 9 positions matching TRBD1. The CDR3 is 16 residues long. CDR1 is KGHDR, CDR2 SFDVKD, per germline. The CDR3 DNA follows: TGTGCCACCAGTGATTCTCGGACAGGGGACACCGGGAAGCTGTTTTTT. Its translation is CATSDSRTGDTGKLFF.

The CDR3 loop is CAISKTEGSNQPQHF. The CDR3 DNA follows: TGTGCCATCAGTAAAACAGAGGGTAGCAATCAGCCCCAGCATTTT. This chain uses TRBV10-3 with TRBJ1-5; D is uncertain. From germline, CDR1 is ENHRY and CDR2 SYGVKD. V lost 5 bases to trimming and J lost 0 bases, with 11 bases between them. The length of the CDR3 is 15 residues.

This clonotype has a single count. This chain uses TRBV7-2 with TRBJ2-6, with 8 bases identical to TRBD2. In germline, CDR1 is SGHTA, CDR2 FQGNSA. The CDR3 covers 19 residues. V lost 2 bases, J lost 4 bases, and 13 bases stayed unmatched. The CDR3 here is CASSLFPAGVSTGANVLTF. CDR3 nucleotides: TGTGCCAGCAGCTTATTTCCAGCGGGAGTTAGCACCGGGGCCAACGTCCTGACTTTC.

This CDR3 is CASSYDRATYEQYF. CDR3 DNA sequence: TGTGCCAGCAGCTACGACAGGGCCACCTACGAGCAGTACTTC. The chain links TRBV7-3 to TRBJ2-7, with 7 nucleotides matching TRBD1. Germline-derived CDR1 and CDR2 are SGHTA and FQGTGA. Trimming cost V 4 bases and J 2 bases; bases outside gene matches: 5. The CDR3 length is 14 residues.